The following is a TCR beta chain sequence with its context. The data originate from a study of patients and donors after allogeneic stem cell transplantation. In TCRdb, the RT-PCR reads were re-called with MiXCR into one record per CDR3 protein. Of about a million distinct CDR3 sequences in the sample, about 20% are singletons; the top ten hold around 6%. The germline V gene encodes CDR1 MNHEY and CDR2 SMNVEV (reference sequence). There are 13 residues in the CDR3. With 2 bases removed from V and 6 bases from J, the gap between germline ends came to 11 bases. The sample comprised blood, either unsorted or a sorted T cell fraction (not recorded which). The sequence derives from a human donor who was either an allogeneic HSCT recipient or a stem cell or donor lymphocyte infusion donor (not recorded which). It is not recorded whose cells these are; they may come from a transplant donor. The rearrangement links TRBV27 to TRBJ2-7; D is unclear. The CDR3 protein is CASSLGKSAEQYF. The CDR3, as DNA: TGTGCCAGCAGTTTAGGAAAATCGGCCGAGCAGTACTTC.